This T cell receptor (beta chain) originates from a study of cytomegalovirus exposure and HLA in healthy donors. General study findings and limits: It was in a later analysis that TCR association rates were seen to vary by HLA locus, highest for DRB1 and lowest for HLA-C. Later work associated fewer than 20,000 TCR beta sequences with HLA alleles at 0.05 false discovery rate. There was a cluster of highly shared sequence variants that was likely a sequencing artifact.

About this clone: The antigen is unknown.

With 60 Vbeta and 13 Jbeta primers, the PCR was carried out. Original processing notes: An analysis that came later counted 80 million or so unique TCR beta chains, 10 million to 11 million shared. Assay: immunoSEQ multiplex PCR; the TCRdb copy retains only in-frame clones and omits some. The V and J calls and clone size come from that table; D and trimming were worked out from the DNA. The sample lists 150,000 to 200,000 clones, roughly three quarters seen once, with about 7.9% in the top ten. The CDR3 sequence is 13 residues long. V shed 7 bases and J shed 2 bases, with 11 bases lying between them. CDR1 is WSHSY and CDR2 is SAAADI in the germline V gene.

The V and J genes are TRBV10-2 and TRBJ1-2; D gene unclear. The TCR comes from a male donor in good health and CMV-seropositive. The sample was PBMCs. CDR3 nucleotide sequence: TGCGCCAGCACCGGGGTAGGGAACTATGGCTACACCTTC. Amino acids: CASTGVGNYGYTF.